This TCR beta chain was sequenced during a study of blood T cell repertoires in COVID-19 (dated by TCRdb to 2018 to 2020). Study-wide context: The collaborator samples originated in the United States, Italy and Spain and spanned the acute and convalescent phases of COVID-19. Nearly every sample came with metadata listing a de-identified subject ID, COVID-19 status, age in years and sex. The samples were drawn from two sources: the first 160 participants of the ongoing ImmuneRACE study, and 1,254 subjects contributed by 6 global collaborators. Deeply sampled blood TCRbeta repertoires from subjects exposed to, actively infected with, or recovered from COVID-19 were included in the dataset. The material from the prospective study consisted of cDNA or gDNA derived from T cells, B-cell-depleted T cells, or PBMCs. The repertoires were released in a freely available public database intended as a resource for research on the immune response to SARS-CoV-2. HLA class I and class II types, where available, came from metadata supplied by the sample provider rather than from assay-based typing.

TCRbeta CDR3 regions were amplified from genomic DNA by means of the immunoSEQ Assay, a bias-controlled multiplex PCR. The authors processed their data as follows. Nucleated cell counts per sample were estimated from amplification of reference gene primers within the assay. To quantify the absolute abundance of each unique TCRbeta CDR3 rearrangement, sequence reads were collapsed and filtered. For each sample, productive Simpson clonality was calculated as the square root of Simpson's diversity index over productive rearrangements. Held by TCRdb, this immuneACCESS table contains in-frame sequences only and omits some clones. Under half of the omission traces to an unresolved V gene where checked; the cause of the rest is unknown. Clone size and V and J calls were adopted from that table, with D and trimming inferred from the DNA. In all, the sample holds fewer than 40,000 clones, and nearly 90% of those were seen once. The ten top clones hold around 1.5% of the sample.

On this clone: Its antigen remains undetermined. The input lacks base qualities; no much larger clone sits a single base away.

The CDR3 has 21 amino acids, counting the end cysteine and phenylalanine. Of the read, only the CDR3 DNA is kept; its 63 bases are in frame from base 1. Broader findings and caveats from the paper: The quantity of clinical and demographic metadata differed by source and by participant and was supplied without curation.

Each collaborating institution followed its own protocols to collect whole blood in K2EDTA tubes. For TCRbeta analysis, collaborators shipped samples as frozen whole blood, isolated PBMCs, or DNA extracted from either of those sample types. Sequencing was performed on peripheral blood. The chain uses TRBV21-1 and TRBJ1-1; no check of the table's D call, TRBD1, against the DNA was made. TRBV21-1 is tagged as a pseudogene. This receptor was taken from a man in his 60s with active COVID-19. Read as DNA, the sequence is TGTGCCAGCAGCAAAAAACCTTGCCGGGACAGGGAATTATATAGGGACACTGAAGCTTTCTTT. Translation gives CASSKKPCRDRELYRDTEAFF.